A selection of T cell receptor beta chains follows, all from one sample in a study of T cells in Graves' hyperthyroidism and ophthalmopathy. In TCRdb, the multiplex PCR reads were re-called with MiXCR into one record per CDR3 protein. The sample contains 500,000 to 550,000 distinct CDR3 sequences, around 20% of which appear only once. Sequenced sample: blood. The source is a man aged 18 to 29 with Graves' hyperthyroidism. Each CDR3 is given with its conserved first and last residue. Fields, in order: clone size, V gene, J gene, D gene, CDR3 DNA, CDR3 protein. A D gene is named only where the DNA matches it firmly. Not every row has a clone size; where given, it reads once, few, many or a size class.

clone size: many
V gene: TRBV12-3/TRBV12-4
J gene: TRBJ1-5
D gene: -
CDR3 DNA: TGTGCCAGCAGTTTTGAAGGGATTCAGCCCCAGCATTTT
CDR3 protein: CASSFEGIQPQHF

clone size: many
V gene: TRBV6-2/TRBV6-3
J gene: TRBJ2-7
D gene: TRBD2
CDR3 DNA: TGTGCCAGCAGTTACCGCGTAGCGGGGGGTTACGAGCAGTACTTC
CDR3 protein: CASSYRVAGGYEQYF

clone size: -
V gene: TRBV6-2/TRBV6-3
J gene: TRBJ1-5
D gene: -
CDR3 DNA: TGTGCCAGCAGTTACTTGGGCCTGCTCGGGGATCAGCCCCAGCATTTT
CDR3 protein: CASSYLGLLGDQPQHF

clone size: many
V gene: TRBV6-1
J gene: TRBJ2-7
D gene: -
CDR3 DNA: TGTGCCAGCAGGGAGCGGAACAGGGCGGACGAGCAGTACTTC
CDR3 protein: CASRERNRADEQYF

clone size: many
V gene: TRBV19
J gene: TRBJ2-5
D gene: -
CDR3 DNA: TGTGCCAGTAGTATGAACGTGGGAGGGGGATCAGAGACCCAGTACTTC
CDR3 protein: CASSMNVGGGSETQYF

clone size: -
V gene: TRBV7-9
J gene: TRBJ2-6
D gene: -
CDR3 DNA: TGTGCCAGCACCGAAGGGGGGGCTGGGGCCAACGTCCTGACTTTC
CDR3 protein: CASTEGGAGANVLTF

clone size: few
V gene: TRBV3-1
J gene: TRBJ2-5
D gene: -
CDR3 DNA: TGTGCCAGCAGCCAAGAATATGGCCCGACAGATATGTACCAAGAGACCCAGTACTTC
CDR3 protein: CASSQEYGPTDMYQETQYF

clone size: many
V gene: TRBV2
J gene: TRBJ1-1
D gene: TRBD1
CDR3 DNA: TGTGCCGGACAGGGGGTGAACACTGAAGCTTTCTTT
CDR3 protein: CAGQGVNTEAFF

clone size: many
V gene: TRBV27
J gene: TRBJ1-2
D gene: TRBD1
CDR3 DNA: TGTGCCAGCAGTCAAAAACAGGGGTATGGCTACACCTTC
CDR3 protein: CASSQKQGYGYTF

clone size: many
V gene: TRBV27
J gene: TRBJ1-5
D gene: -
CDR3 DNA: TGTGCCAGCCGGGAGGGGAGCAATCAGCCCCAGCATTTT
CDR3 protein: CASREGSNQPQHF

clone size: -
V gene: TRBV19
J gene: TRBJ1-5
D gene: -
CDR3 DNA: TGTGCCAGTAGTATAGGGGGCCTCTATAGCAATCAGCCCCAGCATTTT
CDR3 protein: CASSIGGLYSNQPQHF

clone size: -
V gene: TRBV2
J gene: TRBJ2-2
D gene: -
CDR3 DNA: TGTGCCAGCAGTCGACTGGAAAACACCGGGGAGCTGTTTTTT
CDR3 protein: CASSRLENTGELFF

clone size: many
V gene: TRBV2
J gene: TRBJ1-3
D gene: TRBD1
CDR3 DNA: TGTGCCAGTCGAGGGGACAGTGGAAACACCATATATTTT
CDR3 protein: CASRGDSGNTIYF

clone size: few
V gene: TRBV5-1
J gene: TRBJ2-7
D gene: -
CDR3 DNA: TGCGCCAGCACCGCCGACGTCAGCTACGAGCAGTACTTC
CDR3 protein: CASTADVSYEQYF

clone size: -
V gene: TRBV3-1
J gene: TRBJ1-2
D gene: -
CDR3 DNA: TGTGCCAGCAGCCATCCTCCCGGGACGCTTGATAACTATGGCTACACCTTC
CDR3 protein: CASSHPPGTLDNYGYTF

clone size: many
V gene: TRBV6-1
J gene: TRBJ2-5
D gene: -
CDR3 DNA: TGTGCCAGCAAGTTAGCGGAAAAGACCCAGTACTTC
CDR3 protein: CASKLAEKTQYF

clone size: many
V gene: TRBV7-9
J gene: TRBJ2-2
D gene: -
CDR3 DNA: TGTGCCAGCAGCAGATCAGGGGAAAGGACCGGGGAGCTGTTTTTT
CDR3 protein: CASSRSGERTGELFF

clone size: many
V gene: TRBV19
J gene: TRBJ1-1
D gene: TRBD1
CDR3 DNA: TGTGCCAGTAGGATTCACCGACAGGGGGAGGGCACTGAAGCTTTCTTT
CDR3 protein: CASRIHRQGEGTEAFF

clone size: many
V gene: TRBV6-1
J gene: TRBJ1-1
D gene: TRBD1
CDR3 DNA: TGTGCCAGCAGCCTGACAGGGTTCATGGCTGAAGCTTTCTTT
CDR3 protein: CASSLTGFMAEAFF

clone size: -
V gene: TRBV6-1
J gene: TRBJ1-1
D gene: TRBD1
CDR3 DNA: TGTGCCAGCTCCGGGACAGGGGGAAATGAAGCTTTCTTT
CDR3 protein: CASSGTGGNEAFF